These T cell receptor beta chains were read from a single sample in a study of long-term antiretroviral therapy in people with HIV. Profiled with immunoSEQ multiplex PCR; TCRdb holds only in-frame clones, not every one. The sample shows 15,000 to 20,000 clones, less than 85% of them seen only once. Source: unsorted PBMCs, taken 0.5 years before starting antiretroviral therapy. All receptors come from a woman in her 50s with HIV. CDR3s include the opening cysteine and the closing phenylalanine or tryptophan. Fields, in order: CDR3 length, clone size, V gene, CDR3 protein. Not every row has a clone size; where given, it reads once, few, many or a size class.

CDR3 length: 18
clone size: NA
V gene: TRBV11-2
CDR3 protein: CASSLPGQGTPGANVLTF

CDR3 length: 9
clone size: NA
V gene: TRBV23-1
CDR3 protein: CASSRGDTF

CDR3 length: 14
clone size: NA
V gene: TRBV6-1
CDR3 protein: CASSDYQGPYEQYF

CDR3 length: 13
clone size: NA
V gene: TRBV5-1
CDR3 protein: CASSPDNVGELFF

CDR3 length: 13
clone size: NA
V gene: TRBV29-1
CDR3 protein: CSTSGGLHNEQFF

CDR3 length: 15
clone size: medium-sized
V gene: TRBV21-1
CDR3 protein: CASSPLDRDNQPQHF

CDR3 length: 12
clone size: NA
V gene: TRBV6-1
CDR3 protein: CASSVMNTEAFF

CDR3 length: 14
clone size: NA
V gene: TRBV11-2
CDR3 protein: CASSPPGLAYEQYF

CDR3 length: 11
clone size: NA
V gene: TRBV6-5
CDR3 protein: CASSYQGGYTF

CDR3 length: 14
clone size: few
V gene: TRBV7-9
CDR3 protein: CASSFSSGAETQYF

CDR3 length: 14
clone size: NA
V gene: TRBV12-5
CDR3 protein: CASGWTAYQETQYF

CDR3 length: 13
clone size: once
V gene: TRBV9
CDR3 protein: CASSVVPNNEQFF

CDR3 length: 14
clone size: NA
V gene: TRBV5-1
CDR3 protein: CASSLLSQNTEAFF

CDR3 length: 19
clone size: NA
V gene: TRBV23-1
CDR3 protein: CASSFPGLAGGPDTDTQYF

CDR3 length: 14
clone size: NA
V gene: TRBV11-3
CDR3 protein: CASSFSAGHNEQFF

CDR3 length: 16
clone size: NA
V gene: TRBV18
CDR3 protein: CASSPFGTTLSYGYTF

CDR3 length: 12
clone size: NA
V gene: TRBV27
CDR3 protein: CASSKGNSPLHF

CDR3 length: 14
clone size: NA
V gene: TRBV27
CDR3 protein: CASSLLGNTGELFF

CDR3 length: 15
clone size: NA
V gene: TRBV19
CDR3 protein: CASSMGTPEVYEQYF

CDR3 length: 15
clone size: NA
V gene: TRBV5-1
CDR3 protein: CASSGGSVRNTEAFF

CDR3 length: 13
clone size: few
V gene: TRBV6-4
CDR3 protein: CASSPSGGGEQYF

CDR3 length: 15
clone size: few
V gene: TRBV15
CDR3 protein: CATSRDWGRDYEQYF

CDR3 length: 15
clone size: NA
V gene: TRBV27
CDR3 protein: CASSLTGQGGYEQYF

CDR3 length: 14
clone size: NA
V gene: TRBV27
CDR3 protein: CASSPQGEPEKLFF

CDR3 length: 16
clone size: NA
V gene: TRBV7-9
CDR3 protein: CASSSLGTGGIYGYTF

CDR3 length: 12
clone size: NA
V gene: TRBV2
CDR3 protein: CASSAKGYGYTF

CDR3 length: 13
clone size: NA
V gene: TRBV28
CDR3 protein: CASRRDKAYEQYF

CDR3 length: 15
clone size: NA
V gene: TRBV14
CDR3 protein: CASSRVVANTGELFF

CDR3 length: 14
clone size: few
V gene: TRBV11-3
CDR3 protein: CASSLTGVQETQYF

CDR3 length: 15
clone size: NA
V gene: TRBV7-9
CDR3 protein: CASSLAQTINYGYTF

CDR3 length: 14
clone size: few
V gene: TRBV2
CDR3 protein: CASSTGQGSDGYTF

CDR3 length: 16
clone size: NA
V gene: TRBV5-1
CDR3 protein: CASSLEPSGGWETQYF

CDR3 length: 13
clone size: NA
V gene: TRBV6-6
CDR3 protein: CASSYLQGGTQYF

CDR3 length: 14
clone size: NA
V gene: TRBV5-4
CDR3 protein: CASSLEVVPEKLFF

CDR3 length: 13
clone size: NA
V gene: TRBV6-5
CDR3 protein: CASSLASGNTIYF

CDR3 length: 12
clone size: NA
V gene: TRBV10-3
CDR3 protein: CAISEIPGIYTF

CDR3 length: 17
clone size: NA
V gene: TRBV10-3
CDR3 protein: CAITSKGTGGSLSGYTF

CDR3 length: 13
clone size: once
V gene: TRBV5-4
CDR3 protein: CASSLGARETQYF

CDR3 length: 14
clone size: NA
V gene: TRBV18
CDR3 protein: CASSPLRGQSEAFF

CDR3 length: 15
clone size: NA
V gene: TRBV6-5
CDR3 protein: CASSPGGGLEETQYF

CDR3 length: 16
clone size: NA
V gene: TRBV27
CDR3 protein: CASSLYQRGIQETQYF